The clone carrying this T cell receptor beta chain was picked up one time. Its antigen is undetermined. Assay: immunoSEQ multiplex PCR; the TCRdb copy retains only in-frame clones and omits some. This table has tens of thousands of clones, about 88% appearing once. These data originate in a study of T cell responses to AZD1222 COVID-19 vaccine. The V and J ends lost 7 bases and 3 bases respectively, with 15 bases between them. Germline CDR1 reads MNHEY; CDR2 reads SMNVEV (reference sequence). The CDR3 spans 14 residues. Study-wide results and limits: Clonal diversity was possibly underestimated, and the donors were mostly white British, with more females.

Material: peripheral blood, obtained on day 0 of AZD1222 vaccination. This sequence joins TRBV27 and TRBJ2-5; TRBD2 might be the D (5 bases). The clonotype originates from an adult in good health. CDR3 protein: CASTPTGEEETQYF. The DNA of the CDR3 is TGTGCCAGCACCCCTACCGGGGAAGAAGAGACCCAGTACTTC.